This T cell receptor beta chain was captured by sequencing in a study of HIV-infected patients and healthy controls. The CDR3 spans 17 residues. Germline V CDR1 and CDR2: SGHDN, FVKESK. Trimming stripped 1 base from V and 2 bases from J, with 16 bases between. Follow-up blood was drawn about 14 weeks, roughly three months, after antiretroviral therapy began. The repertoire came from unfractionated whole blood and reflected all unsorted peripheral T cells. Reverse transcription used roughly 480 ng RNA and constant-region primers for alpha and beta. Each of the alpha and beta chains got its own library through chain-specific third strand synthesis with indices. MiXCR was run by TCRdb on the 5' RACE reads, yielding one entry per CDR3 protein. Altogether some 4,800 distinct CDR3 sequences are present, more than 5.5% being singletons, with the ten largest covering around a third. In its sample, this clonotype ranks as medium-sized.

This sequence joins TRBV14 and TRBJ2-3; D call uncertain. The specimen comprised blood, sampled during antiretroviral therapy. The TCR was taken from an adult with HIV infection. Here the CDR3 reads CASSQGAVLASTDTQYF. The CDR3 region has the DNA TGTGCCAGCAGCCAAGGGGCAGTACTCGCCTCCACAGATACGCAGTATTTT.